A single sample is the source of the 18 T cell receptor beta chains below, sequenced in a study of T cell responses to AZD1222 COVID-19 vaccine. Generated by immunoSEQ multiplex PCR, the TCRdb table keeps only in-frame clones and is missing some. The table has about 56,000 clones, roughly 90% seen once; the top ten hold about 7.1%. Here the sequenced sample was peripheral blood, taken 28 days after the second AZD1222 dose. Receptor source: an adult who received the AZD1222 COVID-19 vaccine.

The V and J genes are TRBV9 and TRBJ1-2; no reliable D call. The V and J ends lost 3 bases and 3 bases respectively, with 18 bases between them. Germline loops: CDR1 SGDLS, CDR2 YYNGEE. This CDR3 region has 16 residues. In DNA form, the CDR3 reads TGTGCCAGCAGCGCACAACCGGACCGGTGGGACTATGGCTACACCTTC. Residues: CASSAQPDRWDYGYTF.

This sequence joins TRBV18 and TRBJ2-7, with 7 bases that match TRBD2. V lost 4 bases, J lost 6 bases, and 9 bases stayed unmatched. This CDR3 has 14 amino acids. Looked up from germline, CDR1 is KGHSH and CDR2 is LQKENI. DNA of the CDR3: TGTGCCAGCTCACGGGGGGGGAATCCCAGCGAGCAGTACTTC. It codes for CASSRGGNPSEQYF.

The chain couples TRBV9 to TRBJ1-2; TRBD1 matches 9 bases. V shed 0 bases, J shed 6 bases, and the junction held 6 bases outside the gene matches. The germline V gene encodes CDR1 SGDLS and CDR2 YYNGEE. This CDR3 is built from 15 residues. As DNA, the CDR3 is TGTGCCAGCAGCGTAGAGAACAGGGGGCTTGATGGCTACACCTTC. Its protein product is CASSVENRGLDGYTF.

This chain connects TRBV7-2 to TRBJ1-2; D is uncertain. The length of the CDR3 is 13 residues. Germline CDR1 and CDR2: SGHTA and FQGNSA. The V and J ends lost 7 bases and 0 bases respectively, with 9 bases between them. CDR3 protein: CASTQVANYGYTF. The CDR3 nucleotides are TGTGCCAGCACCCAAGTCGCTAACTATGGCTACACCTTC.

The chain combines TRBV6-5 with TRBJ2-7, with 8 bases aligning to TRBD2. V was pared by 6 bases and J by 0 bases, with 7 bases of the junction left unmatched. The CDR3 consists of 15 residues. From germline, CDR1 is MNHEY and CDR2 SVGAGI. Here the CDR3 reads CASRPTSGSSYEQYF. In DNA form, the CDR3 reads TGTGCCAGCAGGCCCACTAGCGGAAGCTCCTACGAGCAGTACTTC.

This clone was counted only a few times. The J gene is TRBJ2-7, the V gene TRBV19; 12 bases are shared with TRBD2. Trimming cost V 6 bases and J 4 bases; bases outside gene matches: 4. Germline V gene sequence: CDR1 LNHDA, CDR2 SQIVND (reference sequence). The CDR3 runs to 14 residues. CDR3 sequence: CASRKTSGSYEQYF. DNA for the CDR3: TGTGCCAGTAGGAAGACTAGCGGGAGTTACGAGCAGTACTTC.

CDR3: CASSSHRGAQHF. For the CDR3, the DNA is TGTGCCAGCAGCTCCCACAGGGGTGCCCAGCATTTT. The J gene is TRBJ1-5, the V gene TRBV5-8, with 7 bases lining up with TRBD1. V lost 3 bases to trimming and J lost 11 bases; unmatched junction nucleotides: 5. CDR1 and CDR2 (germline): SGHTS, YDEGEE. The CDR3 spans 12 residues.

V gene TRBV19 combines with J gene TRBJ2-1, with D tentatively TRBD2 (7 bases). The CDR3 contains 16 residues. Germline V gives CDR1 LNHDA, CDR2 SQIVND (reference sequence). V lost 9 bases to trimming and J lost 8 bases, with 26 bases between them. The CDR3 sequence: CASAQGRAEGSDEQFF. The CDR3 DNA follows: TGTGCCAGCGCGCAGGGGAGGGCCGAGGGAAGCGATGAGCAGTTCTTC. The full variable domain, in which reference TRBV19 and TRBJ2-1 provide the parts outside the CDR3, is DGGITQSPKYLFRKEGQNVTLSCEQNLNHDAMYWYRQDPGQGLRLIYYSQIVNDFQKGDIAEGYSVSREKKESFPLTVTSAQKNPTAFYLCASAQGRAEGSDEQFFGPGTRLTVL.

This chain uses TRBV6-1 with TRBJ2-7; the D gene is possibly TRBD2 (6 bases). CDR3 length equals 17 residues. Per the germline V gene, CDR1 is MNHNS and CDR2 is SASEGT. Trimming took 2 bases from V and 2 from J, leaving 19 bases between them. For the CDR3, the DNA is TGTGCCAGCAGTGAACCCACCGGGACTTACCGAACCTACGAGCAGTACTTC. Translating it yields CASSEPTGTYRTYEQYF.

The CDR3 protein is CASTGTTLYEQYF. The CDR3 coding sequence is TGCGCCAGCACGGGGACTACTCTCTACGAGCAGTACTTC. This chain joins TRBV5-1 and TRBJ2-7; 7 bases map to TRBD2. This CDR3 has 13 amino acids. The trim removed 6 bases at V and 3 bases at J, leaving 6 bases unmatched. Germline-derived CDR1 and CDR2 are SGHRS and YFSETQ.

This chain links TRBV12-3 or TRBV12-4 with TRBJ1-1; unclear D gene. The CDR3 extends over 13 amino acids. Trimming pared 1 base from V and 1 base from J, leaving 4 bases between. The CDR3 sequence is CASSLGWNTEAFF. The CDR3 coding sequence is TGTGCCAGCAGTTTAGGGTGGAACACTGAAGCTTTCTTT.

The CDR3 reads CASSLEAGESNEQFF. CDR3 bases: TGTGCCAGCAGCTTAGAAGCAGGAGAGTCAAATGAGCAGTTCTTC. V gene TRBV11-2 combines with J gene TRBJ2-1, with no clear D. Deletions cut 0 bases from V and 7 bases from J, with 13 bases between. The CDR3 contains 15 residues. CDR1 is SGHAT and CDR2 is FQNNGV in the germline V gene.

The chain is built from TRBV6-5 and TRBJ1-2, with D unclear. Germline-derived CDR1 and CDR2 are MNHEY and SVGAGI. The CDR3 length is 13 residues. The V end was cut by 6 bases, the J end by 2 bases, with 10 bases between. CDR3 residues: CASSLQENYGYTF. In DNA form, the CDR3 reads TGTGCCAGCAGCCTCCAGGAGAACTATGGCTACACCTTC.

This clone has just one count. Additional DNA sequences in this sample encode the identical CDR3. This chain connects TRBV29-1 to TRBJ2-3; possibly TRBD1 for D (7 bases). CDR1 is SQVTM and CDR2 is ANQGSEA in the germline V gene. Deletions cut 6 bases from V and 2 bases from J, with 12 bases between. This CDR3 is 13 amino acids long. The CDR3 reads CSVAGQNTDTQYF. In nucleotides, the CDR3 is TGCAGCGTGGCGGGACAGAACACAGATACGCAGTATTTT.

V gene TRBV6-6 combines with J gene TRBJ2-7; D ambiguous. Germline CDR1 reads MNHNY; CDR2 reads SVGAGI (reference sequence). The CDR3 sequence is 15 residues long. The V and J ends lost 4 bases and 7 bases respectively, with 20 bases between them. The CDR3 region is CASSSYNGPRSEQYF. The CDR3 DNA is TGTGCCAGCAGTTCCTACAACGGACCTCGGAGTGAGCAGTACTTC.

This chain links TRBV12-3 or TRBV12-4 with TRBJ1-5; D remains ambiguous. The CDR3 spans 13 residues. The V gene lost 5 bases and the J gene lost 2 bases, with 7 bases spanning the gap. The CDR3 reads CASSRLGNQPQHF. The CDR3 DNA is TGTGCCAGCAGTCGGCTGGGCAATCAGCCCCAGCATTTT.

This chain links TRBV18 with TRBJ2-1; 10 nucleotides agree with TRBD1. The V segment lost 5 bases and the J segment 15 bases; nucleotides outside the gene matches: 16. CDR3 length: 15 residues. Germline V gene lookup returns CDR1 KGHSH and CDR2 LQKENI. The CDR3 DNA reads as TGTGCCAGCTCAGCCTCCGCAGGGACAGGGGACGTCAGGTTCTTC. Translating it yields CASSASAGTGDVRFF.

This chain links TRBV11-2 with TRBJ2-1; TRBD2 might be the D (5 bases). Looked up from germline, CDR1 is SGHAT and CDR2 is FQNNGV. V lost 7 bases and J lost 0, with 10 bases in between. The CDR3 is 14 residues long. The CDR3 sequence: CASTTDSSYNEQFF. As DNA, the CDR3 is TGTGCCAGCACCACGGACTCCTCCTACAATGAGCAGTTCTTC. Full variable domain (rest looked up from reference TRBV11-2 and TRBJ2-1): EAGVAQSPRYKIIEKRQSVAFWCNPISGHATLYWYQQILGQGPKLLIQFQNNGVVDDSQLPKDRFSAERLKGVDSTLKIQPAKLEDSAVYLCASTTDSSYNEQFFGPGTRLTVL.